The T cell receptor (beta chain) described here comes from a study of T cell changes during pregnancy in multiple sclerosis. TCRdb's table, derived via immunoSEQ multiplex PCR, lists solely in-frame clones and lacks some. The repertoire consists of around 30,000 clones, with approximately 89% occurring once and the leading ten covering less than 6%. Losses at the gene ends were 0 bases for V and 8 bases for J; bases not matched to a gene: 12. The germline gives CDR1 SGHVS, CDR2 FNYEAQ. The CDR3 length is 16 residues. The sequenced sample was CD8+ T cells from peripheral blood mononuclear cells, obtained in the first trimester of pregnancy. The receptor comes from a female donor with multiple sclerosis, enrolled in a pregnancy study. The V gene is TRBV7-6, the J gene TRBJ1-1; 7 positions agree with TRBD1. The CDR3 coding sequence is TGTGCCAGCAGCTTAGCGCCAGACAGGGTCGTAACGGAAGCTTTCTTT. Amino acid sequence: CASSLAPDRVVTEAFF.